This T cell receptor (beta chain) was recorded in a study of blood T cell repertoires in COVID-19. Study-level background: The analysed material was cDNA or gDNA that came from T cells, B-cell-depleted T cells, or PBMCs.

The CDR3 is made up of 13 amino acids. Between the trimmed V and J ends, which lost 1 base and 8 bases, there was a span of 12 bases. From germline, CDR1 is SGHKS and CDR2 YYEKEE (reference sequence). In the original processing: Nucleated cell number was recorded as an estimate derived from reference gene primer amplification. Some clones are missing from TCRdb's copy, which holds only in-frame ones; the method was immunoSEQ multiplex PCR. The DNA gave D and trimming, while V, J and clone size come from that table. This table has approximately 200,000 clones, 75% to 85% appearing once. Followed longitudinally, the Seattle patients had been enrolled during active infection.

Specimen: peripheral blood. The chain uses TRBV5-5 and TRBJ1-2, with a tentative D call TRBD1 (5 bases). The TCR originated in a woman aged 40 to 50 with COVID-19, enrolled during active disease. CDR3 bases: TGTGCCAGCAGCTTGCGAGGAGGGGAAGGCTACACCTTC. It translates to CASSLRGGEGYTF.